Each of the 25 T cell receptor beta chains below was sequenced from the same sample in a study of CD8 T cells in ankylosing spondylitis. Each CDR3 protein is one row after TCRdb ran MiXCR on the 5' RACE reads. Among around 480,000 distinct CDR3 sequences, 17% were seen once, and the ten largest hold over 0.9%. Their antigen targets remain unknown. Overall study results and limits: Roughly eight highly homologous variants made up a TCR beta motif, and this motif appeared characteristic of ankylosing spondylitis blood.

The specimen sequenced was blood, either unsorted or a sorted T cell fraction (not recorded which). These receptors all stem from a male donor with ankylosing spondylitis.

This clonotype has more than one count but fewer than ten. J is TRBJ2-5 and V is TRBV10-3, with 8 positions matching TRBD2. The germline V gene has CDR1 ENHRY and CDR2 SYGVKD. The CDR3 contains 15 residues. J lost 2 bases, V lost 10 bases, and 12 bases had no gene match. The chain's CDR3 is CATTSGGLRQETQYF. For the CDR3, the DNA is TGTGCCACCACCTCGGGGGGGCTACGGCAAGAGACCCAGTACTTC.

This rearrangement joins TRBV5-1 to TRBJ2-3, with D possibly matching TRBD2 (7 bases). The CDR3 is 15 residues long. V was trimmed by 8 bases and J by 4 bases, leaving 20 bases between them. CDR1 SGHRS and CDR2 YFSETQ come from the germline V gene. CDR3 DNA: TGCGCCAGTCGTACCTACGGGGGGCCAGCAGATACGCAGTATTTT. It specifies CASRTYGGPADTQYF.

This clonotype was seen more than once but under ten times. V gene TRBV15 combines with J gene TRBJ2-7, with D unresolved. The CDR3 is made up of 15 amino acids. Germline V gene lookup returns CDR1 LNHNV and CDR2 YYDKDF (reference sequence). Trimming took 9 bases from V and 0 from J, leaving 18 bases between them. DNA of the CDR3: TGTGCCACAAAACAAACTGATTTAAGCTCCTACGAGCAGTACTTC. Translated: CATKQTDLSSYEQYF.

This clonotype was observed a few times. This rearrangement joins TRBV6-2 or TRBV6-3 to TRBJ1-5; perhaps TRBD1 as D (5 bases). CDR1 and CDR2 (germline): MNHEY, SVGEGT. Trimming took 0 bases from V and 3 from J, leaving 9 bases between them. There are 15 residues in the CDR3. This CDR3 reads CASSYSGHFNQPQHF. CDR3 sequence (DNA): TGTGCCAGCAGTTACTCTGGACACTTCAATCAGCCCCAGCATTTT.

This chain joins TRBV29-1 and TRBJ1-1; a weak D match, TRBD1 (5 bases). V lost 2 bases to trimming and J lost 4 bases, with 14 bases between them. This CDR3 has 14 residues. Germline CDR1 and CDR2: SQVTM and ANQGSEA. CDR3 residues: CSVETGPQSTEAFF. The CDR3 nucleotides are TGCAGCGTTGAAACGGGACCCCAGAGCACTGAAGCTTTCTTT.

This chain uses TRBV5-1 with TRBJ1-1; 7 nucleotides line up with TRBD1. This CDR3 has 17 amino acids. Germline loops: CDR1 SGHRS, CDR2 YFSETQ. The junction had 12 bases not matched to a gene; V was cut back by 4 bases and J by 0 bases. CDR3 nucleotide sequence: TGCGCCAGCAGCCCCCCTACAGGGGCCGATTTGAACACTGAAGCTTTCTTT. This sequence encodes CASSPPTGADLNTEAFF.

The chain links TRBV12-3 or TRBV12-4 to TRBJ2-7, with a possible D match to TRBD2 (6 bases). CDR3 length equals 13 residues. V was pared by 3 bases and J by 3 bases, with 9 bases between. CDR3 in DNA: TGTGCCAGCAGTTTCCGGGAGCGCTACGAGCAGTACTTC. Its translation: CASSFRERYEQYF.

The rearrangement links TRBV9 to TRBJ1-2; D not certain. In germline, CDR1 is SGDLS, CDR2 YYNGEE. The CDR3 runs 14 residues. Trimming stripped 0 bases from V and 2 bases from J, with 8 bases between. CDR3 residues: CASSVATINYGYTF. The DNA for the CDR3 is TGTGCCAGCAGCGTAGCTACGATAAACTATGGCTACACCTTC.

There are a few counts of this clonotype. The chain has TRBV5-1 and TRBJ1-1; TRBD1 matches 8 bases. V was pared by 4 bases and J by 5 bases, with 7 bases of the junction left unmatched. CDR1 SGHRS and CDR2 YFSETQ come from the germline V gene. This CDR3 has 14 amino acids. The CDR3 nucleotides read TGCGCCAGCAGCACGACAGGGGTGGAGACTGAAGCTTTCTTT. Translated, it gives CASSTTGVETEAFF.

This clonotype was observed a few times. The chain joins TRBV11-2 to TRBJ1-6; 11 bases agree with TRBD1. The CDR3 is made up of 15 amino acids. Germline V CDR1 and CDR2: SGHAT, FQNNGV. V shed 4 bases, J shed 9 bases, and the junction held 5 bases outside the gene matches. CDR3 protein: CASSSRTGGSSPLHF. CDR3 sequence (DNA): TGTGCCAGCAGCTCCCGGACAGGGGGCTCTTCACCCCTCCACTTT.

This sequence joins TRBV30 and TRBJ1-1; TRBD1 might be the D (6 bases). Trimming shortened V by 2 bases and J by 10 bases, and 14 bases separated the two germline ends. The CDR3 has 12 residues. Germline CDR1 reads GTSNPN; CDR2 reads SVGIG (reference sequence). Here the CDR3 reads CAWSRRDNRAFF. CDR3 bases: TGTGCCTGGAGTCGTAGGGACAACCGAGCTTTCTTT.

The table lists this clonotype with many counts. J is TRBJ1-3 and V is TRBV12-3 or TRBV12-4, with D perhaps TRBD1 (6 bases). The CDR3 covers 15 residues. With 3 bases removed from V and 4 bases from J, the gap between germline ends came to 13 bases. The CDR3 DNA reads TGTGCCAGCAGTTTCCCCGACGGGACAGGAAACACCATATATTTT. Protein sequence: CASSFPDGTGNTIYF.

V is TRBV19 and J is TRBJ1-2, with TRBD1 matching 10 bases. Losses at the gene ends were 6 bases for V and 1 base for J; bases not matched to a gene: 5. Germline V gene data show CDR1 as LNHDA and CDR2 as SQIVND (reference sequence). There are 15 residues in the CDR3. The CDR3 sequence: CASRTWTGGNYGYTF. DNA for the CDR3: TGTGCCAGTAGAACGTGGACAGGGGGTAACTATGGCTACACCTTC.

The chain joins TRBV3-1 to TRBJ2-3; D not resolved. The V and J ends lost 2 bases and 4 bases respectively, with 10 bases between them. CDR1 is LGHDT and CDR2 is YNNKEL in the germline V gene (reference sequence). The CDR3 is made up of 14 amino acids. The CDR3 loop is CASSQFGLPDTQYF. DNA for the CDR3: TGTGCCAGCAGCCAATTCGGCCTTCCAGATACGCAGTATTTT.

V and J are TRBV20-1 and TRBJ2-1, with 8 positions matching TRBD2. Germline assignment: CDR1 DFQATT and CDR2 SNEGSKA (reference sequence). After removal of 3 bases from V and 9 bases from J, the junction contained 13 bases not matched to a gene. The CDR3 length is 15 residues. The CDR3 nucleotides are TGCAGTGCTAGTAGAAGCGGGAGAGGTGTAGTTGAGCAGTTCTTC. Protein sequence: CSASRSGRGVVEQFF.

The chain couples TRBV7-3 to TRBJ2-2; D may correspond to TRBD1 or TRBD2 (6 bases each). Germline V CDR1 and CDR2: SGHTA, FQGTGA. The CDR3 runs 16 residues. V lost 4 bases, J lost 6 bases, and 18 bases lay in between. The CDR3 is CASSSMSRRGAGELFF. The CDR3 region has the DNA TGTGCCAGCAGCTCTATGAGCCGAAGGGGGGCCGGGGAGCTGTTTTTT. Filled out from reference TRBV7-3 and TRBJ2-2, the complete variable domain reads GAGVSQTPSNKVTEKGKYVELRCDPISGHTALYWYRQSLGQGPEFLIYFQGTGAADDSGLPNDRFFAVRPEGSVSTLKIQRTERGDSAVYLCASSSMSRRGAGELFFGEGSRLTVL.

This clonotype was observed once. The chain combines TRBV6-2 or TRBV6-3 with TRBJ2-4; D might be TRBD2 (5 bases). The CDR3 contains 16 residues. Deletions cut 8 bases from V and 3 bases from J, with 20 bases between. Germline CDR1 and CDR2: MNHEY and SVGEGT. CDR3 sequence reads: CASGTGLVSGKNIQYF. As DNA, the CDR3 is TGTGCCAGCGGAACCGGACTCGTATCGGGCAAAAACATTCAGTACTTC.

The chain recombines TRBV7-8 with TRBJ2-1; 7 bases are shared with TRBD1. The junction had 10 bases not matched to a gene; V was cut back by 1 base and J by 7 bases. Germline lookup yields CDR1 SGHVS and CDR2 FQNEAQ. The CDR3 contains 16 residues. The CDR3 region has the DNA TGTGCCAGCAGCTTAGGGCCTACAGGGGTCGTGAATGAGCAGTTCTTC. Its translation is CASSLGPTGVVNEQFF.

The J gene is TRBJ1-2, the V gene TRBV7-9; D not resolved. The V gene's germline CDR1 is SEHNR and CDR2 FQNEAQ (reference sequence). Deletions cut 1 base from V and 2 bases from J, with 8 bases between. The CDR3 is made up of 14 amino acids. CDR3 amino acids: CASSLGHGNYGYTF. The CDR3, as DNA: TGTGCCAGCAGCTTAGGGCACGGAAACTATGGCTACACCTTC.

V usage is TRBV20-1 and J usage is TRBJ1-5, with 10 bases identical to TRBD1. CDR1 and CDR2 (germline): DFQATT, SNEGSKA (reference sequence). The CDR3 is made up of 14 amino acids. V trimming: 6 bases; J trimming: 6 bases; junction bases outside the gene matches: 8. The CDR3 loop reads CSARPGQGSQPQHF. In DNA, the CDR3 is TGCAGTGCCAGACCGGGACAGGGGAGTCAGCCCCAGCATTTT.

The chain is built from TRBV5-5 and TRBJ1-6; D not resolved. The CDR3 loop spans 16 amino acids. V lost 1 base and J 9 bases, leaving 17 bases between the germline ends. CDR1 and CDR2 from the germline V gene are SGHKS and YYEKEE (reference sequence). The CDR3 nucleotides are TGTGCCAGCAGCTTGCAAACGGCAGTTGTGGGTTCACCCCTCCACTTT. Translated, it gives CASSLQTAVVGSPLHF.

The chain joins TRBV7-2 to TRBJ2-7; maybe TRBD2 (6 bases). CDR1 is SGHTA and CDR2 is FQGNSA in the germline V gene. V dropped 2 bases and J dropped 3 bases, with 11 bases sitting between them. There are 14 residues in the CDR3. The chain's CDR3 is CASSLYGGIYEQYF. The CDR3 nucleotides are TGTGCCAGCAGCTTATACGGAGGGATCTACGAGCAGTACTTC.

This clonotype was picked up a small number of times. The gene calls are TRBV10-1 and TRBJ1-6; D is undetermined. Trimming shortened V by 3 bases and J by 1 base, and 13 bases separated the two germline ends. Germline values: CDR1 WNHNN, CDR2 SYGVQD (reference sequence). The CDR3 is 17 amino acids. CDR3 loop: CASSEVPEGSYNSPLHF. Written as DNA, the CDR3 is TGCGCCAGCAGTGAAGTCCCTGAGGGATCCTATAATTCACCCCTCCACTTT.

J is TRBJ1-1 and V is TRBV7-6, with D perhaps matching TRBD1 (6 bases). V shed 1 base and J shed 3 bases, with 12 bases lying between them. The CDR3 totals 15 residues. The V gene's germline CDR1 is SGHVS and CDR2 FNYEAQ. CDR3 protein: CASSLVQGRDTEAFF. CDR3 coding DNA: TGTGCCAGCAGCTTAGTGCAGGGGCGGGACACTGAAGCTTTCTTT. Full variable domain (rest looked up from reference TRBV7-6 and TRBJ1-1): GAGVSQSPRYKVTKRGQDVALRCDPISGHVSLYWYRQALGQGPEFLTYFNYEAQQDKSGLPNDRFSAERPEGSISTLTIQRTEQRDSAMYRCASSLVQGRDTEAFFGQGTRLTVV.

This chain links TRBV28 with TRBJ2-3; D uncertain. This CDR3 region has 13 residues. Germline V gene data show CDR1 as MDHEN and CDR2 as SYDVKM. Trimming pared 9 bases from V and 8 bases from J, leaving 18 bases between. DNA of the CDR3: TGTGCCAGTCTAGGACCCGAATGGGCTACGCAGTATTTT. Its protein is CASLGPEWATQYF.